The clone carrying this T cell receptor beta chain was detected ten times or more. This sample was included in a study of neurological immune-mediated disorders. CDR1 MNHEY and CDR2 SVGAGI come from the germline V gene. The CDR3 loop spans 15 amino acids. The V and J ends lost 4 bases and 6 bases, in that order; junction bases with no gene match: 9. As to time point: longitudinal time-point 2. PBMCs stored at -80 C, numbering 2 million, were the origin of the unsorted libraries. The cDNA was synthesized by means of template-switch 5'RACE, which was carried out with 10-nucleotide random UMIs. One entry per CDR3 protein, called by TCRdb with MiXCR from the 5' RACE reads. The sample carries some 87,000 distinct CDR3 sequences, nearly 6% recorded once.

This chain links TRBV6-5 with TRBJ1-1; the match to TRBD1 covers 9 bases. The clonotype originates from a woman aged 55-69 years with multiple sclerosis. Sequencing input: PBMCs. CDR3 region: CASSFVGQGRSEAFF. The CDR3 DNA sequence: TGTGCCAGCAGTTTCGTAGGACAGGGGAGGTCTGAAGCTTTCTTT.